Reported below is one T cell receptor beta chain. These data come from a study of T-cell reconstitution after alpha-beta-depleted transplantation in children. Germline CDR1 reads KGHDR; CDR2 reads SFDVKD. CDR3 length: 14 amino acids. Between the trimmed V and J ends, which lost 1 base and 5 bases, there was a span of 8 bases. Construction of the TCRbeta library involved unique molecular identifiers. TCRdb called the PCR reads again in MiXCR, with one record for every CDR3 protein. The sample consists of hundreds of thousands of distinct CDR3 sequences, over 15% of them appearing once. This TCR derives from a human donor who donated a stem cell graft to a child with acute myeloid leukemia. The V gene is TRBV24-1, the J gene TRBJ2-1; perhaps TRBD2 as D (5 bases). The sample here was PBMCs from the stem cell graft donor, taken from the stem cell graft. The CDR3 DNA reads TGTGCCACCAGTGATTTAGGTAGCGACAATGAGCAGTTCTTC. Amino acid sequence: CATSDLGSDNEQFF.